This record looks at one T cell receptor (beta chain) sequence and its context. Its specificity is unknown. The sample is drawn from a study of shared clonotypes between healthy human individuals. Study-wide findings and caveats: The study found about 5.1% of naive CD4 clonotypes shared across four donors.

V dropped 8 bases and J dropped 5 bases, with 14 bases sitting between them. Germline V gives CDR1 MNHEY, CDR2 SVGAGI. The CDR3 extends over 13 amino acids. The deep-level immunoSEQ assay was used. Using immunoSEQ multiplex PCR, the repertoire was profiled, and TCRdb retains in-frame clones only, with some absent. The table shows 2 million to 2.5 million clones, with under 97% occurring only once. The chain employs TRBV6-5 and TRBJ2-3, with D perhaps being TRBD1 or TRBD2 (5 bases each). Sequences were obtained from naive CD4+ T cells sorted from blood. The subset is: CD45RA+ positively selected. This clonotype was obtained from a man aged 18 to 30 in good health. The CDR3 nucleotides read TGTGCCAGCGGGGGACCCCACCTAGATACGCAGTATTTT. This translates into CASGGPHLDTQYF.